This TCR beta chain was documented in a study of T cells in Graves' hyperthyroidism and ophthalmopathy. Thyroid ultrasound, orbital computed tomography, clinical symptoms, and serum thyroxine and TRAb underpinned diagnoses. Details on this clonotype: Its antigen is as yet unknown.

The CDR3 consists of 16 residues. V gave up 3 bases and J gave up 14 bases; unmatched junction bases: 15. Germline assignment: CDR1 SGHRS and CDR2 YFSETQ. Study-level results: Among thyroid clonotypes expanded above 0.001, most also appeared in blood.

Regions amplified from RNA transcripts were the TCR beta CDR3 regions. During a first-round RT-PCR of the TCR CDR3, the HTBI primer set was used. TCRdb independently ran MiXCR on the multiplex PCR reads; one entry per CDR3 protein. Of 250,000 to 300,000 distinct CDR3 sequences listed, roughly 19% are singletons. The sequenced material came from blood. The genes are TRBV5-1 and TRBJ1-6, with 9 bases aligning to TRBD1. This clonotype was obtained from a man aged 50 to 60 with Graves' ophthalmopathy. CDR3 sequence (DNA): TGCGCCAGCAGCTCGACTTCCGGGACAGGGTTTCGGTCCCTCCACTTT. Amino acid sequence: CASSSTSGTGFRSLHF.